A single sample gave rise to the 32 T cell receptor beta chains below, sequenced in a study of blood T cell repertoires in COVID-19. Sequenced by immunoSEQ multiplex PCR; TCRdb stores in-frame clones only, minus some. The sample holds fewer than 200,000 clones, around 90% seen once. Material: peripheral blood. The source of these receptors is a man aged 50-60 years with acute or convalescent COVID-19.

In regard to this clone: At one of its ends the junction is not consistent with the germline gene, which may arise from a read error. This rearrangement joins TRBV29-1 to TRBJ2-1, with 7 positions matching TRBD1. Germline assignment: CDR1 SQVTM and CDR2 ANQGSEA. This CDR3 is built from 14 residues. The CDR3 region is CSVSLDRAYNEQFF. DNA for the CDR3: TGCAGCGTTTCCCTTGACAGGGCCTATAATGAGCAGTTCTTC.

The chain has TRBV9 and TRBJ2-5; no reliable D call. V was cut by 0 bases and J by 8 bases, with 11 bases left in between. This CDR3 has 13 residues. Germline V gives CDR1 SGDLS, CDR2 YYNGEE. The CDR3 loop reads CASSVETGGTQYF. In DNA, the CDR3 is TGTGCCAGCAGCGTAGAAACCGGCGGTACCCAGTACTTC.

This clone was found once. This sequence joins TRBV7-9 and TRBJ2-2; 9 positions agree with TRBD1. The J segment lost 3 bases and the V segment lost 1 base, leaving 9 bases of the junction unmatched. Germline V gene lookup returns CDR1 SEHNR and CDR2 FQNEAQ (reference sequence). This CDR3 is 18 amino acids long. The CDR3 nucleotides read TGTGCCAGCAGCTTAGGGGGGACAGGGCGCCGGGACACCGGGGAGCTGTTTTTT. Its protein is CASSLGGTGRRDTGELFF.

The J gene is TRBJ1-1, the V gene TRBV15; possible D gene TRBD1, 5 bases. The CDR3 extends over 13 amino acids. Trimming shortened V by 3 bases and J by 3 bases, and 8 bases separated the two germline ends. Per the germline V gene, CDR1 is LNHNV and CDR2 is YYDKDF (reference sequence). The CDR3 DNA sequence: TGTGCCACCAGCAGGACAGTTCACACTGAAGCTTTCTTT. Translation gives CATSRTVHTEAFF.

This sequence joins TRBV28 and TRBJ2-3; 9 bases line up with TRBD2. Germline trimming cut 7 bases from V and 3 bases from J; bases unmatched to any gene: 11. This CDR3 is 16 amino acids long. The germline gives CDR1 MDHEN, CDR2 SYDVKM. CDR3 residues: CASTDPRGRDTDTQYF. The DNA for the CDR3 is TGTGCCAGCACGGACCCTCGCGGGAGGGATACAGATACGCAGTATTTT.

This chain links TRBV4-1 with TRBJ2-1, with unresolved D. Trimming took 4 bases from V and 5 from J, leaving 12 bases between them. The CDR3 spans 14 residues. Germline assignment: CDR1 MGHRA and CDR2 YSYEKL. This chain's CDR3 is CASSLDPGNNEQFF. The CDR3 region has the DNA TGCGCCAGCAGCCTAGATCCAGGAAACAATGAGCAGTTCTTC.

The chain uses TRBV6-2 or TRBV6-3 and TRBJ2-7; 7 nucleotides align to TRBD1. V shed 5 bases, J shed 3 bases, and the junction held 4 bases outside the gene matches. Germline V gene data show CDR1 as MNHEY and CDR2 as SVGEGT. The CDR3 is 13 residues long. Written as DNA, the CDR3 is TGTGCCAGCAGTAAGGGACAGTTCTACGAGCAGTACTTC. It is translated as CASSKGQFYEQYF.

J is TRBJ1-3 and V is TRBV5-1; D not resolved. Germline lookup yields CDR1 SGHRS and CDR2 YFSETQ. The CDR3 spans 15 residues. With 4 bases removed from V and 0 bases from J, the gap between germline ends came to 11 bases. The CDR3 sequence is CASSPSASSGNTIYF. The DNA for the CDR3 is TGCGCCAGCAGCCCTTCGGCTAGCTCTGGAAACACCATATATTTT.

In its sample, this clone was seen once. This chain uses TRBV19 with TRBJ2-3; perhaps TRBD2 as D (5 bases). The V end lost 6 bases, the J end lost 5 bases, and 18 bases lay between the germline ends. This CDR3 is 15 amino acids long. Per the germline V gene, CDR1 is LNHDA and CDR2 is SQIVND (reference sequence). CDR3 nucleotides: TGTGCCAGTAGCGCGGGCTCCCTTCTTGGAGATACGCAGTATTTT. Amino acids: CASSAGSLLGDTQYF.

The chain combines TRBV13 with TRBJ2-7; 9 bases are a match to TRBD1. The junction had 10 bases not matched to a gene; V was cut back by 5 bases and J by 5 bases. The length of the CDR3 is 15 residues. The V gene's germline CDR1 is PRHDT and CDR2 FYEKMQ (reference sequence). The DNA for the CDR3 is TGTGCCAGCAGCGGGCCGGGACAGGGTATCAACGAGCAGTACTTC. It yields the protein CASSGPGQGINEQYF. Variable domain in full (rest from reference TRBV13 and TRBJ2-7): AAGVIQSPRHLIKEKRETATLKCYPIPRHDTVYWYQQGPGQDPQFLISFYEKMQSDKGSIPDRFSAQQFSDYHSELNMSSLELGDSALYFCASSGPGQGINEQYFGPGTRLTVT.

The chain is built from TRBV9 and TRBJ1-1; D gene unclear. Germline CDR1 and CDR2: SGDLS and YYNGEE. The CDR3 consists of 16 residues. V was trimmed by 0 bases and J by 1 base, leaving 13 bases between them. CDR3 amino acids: CASSVGLGVANTEAFF. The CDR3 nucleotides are TGTGCCAGCAGCGTAGGTCTCGGGGTGGCGAACACTGAAGCTTTCTTT.

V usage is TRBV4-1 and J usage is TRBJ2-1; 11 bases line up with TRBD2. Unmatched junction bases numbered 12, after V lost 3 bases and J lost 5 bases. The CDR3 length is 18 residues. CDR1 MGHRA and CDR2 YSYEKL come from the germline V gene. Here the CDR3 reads CASSHEMLAGGLDNEQFF. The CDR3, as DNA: TGCGCCAGCAGCCACGAAATGCTAGCGGGAGGCCTGGACAATGAGCAGTTCTTC.

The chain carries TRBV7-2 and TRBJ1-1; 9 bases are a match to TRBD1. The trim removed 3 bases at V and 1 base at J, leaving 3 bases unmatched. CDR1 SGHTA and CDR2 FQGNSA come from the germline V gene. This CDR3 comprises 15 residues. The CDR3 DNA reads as TGTGCCAGCAGCTTTGGACAGGGGACGAACACTGAAGCTTTCTTT. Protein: CASSFGQGTNTEAFF.

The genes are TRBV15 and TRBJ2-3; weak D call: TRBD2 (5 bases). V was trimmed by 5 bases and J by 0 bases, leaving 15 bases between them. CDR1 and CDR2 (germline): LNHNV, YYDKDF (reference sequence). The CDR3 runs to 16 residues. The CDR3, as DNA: TGTGCCACCAGCCCGAGGGCCCCAGTTAGCACAGATACGCAGTATTTT. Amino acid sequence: CATSPRAPVSTDTQYF.

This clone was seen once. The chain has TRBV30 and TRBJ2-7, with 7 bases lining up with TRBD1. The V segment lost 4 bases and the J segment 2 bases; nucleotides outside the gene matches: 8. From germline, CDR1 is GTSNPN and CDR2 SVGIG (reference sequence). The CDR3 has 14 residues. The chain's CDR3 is CAWMGSQGAYEQYF. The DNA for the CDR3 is TGTGCCTGGATGGGGTCCCAGGGGGCCTACGAGCAGTACTTC.

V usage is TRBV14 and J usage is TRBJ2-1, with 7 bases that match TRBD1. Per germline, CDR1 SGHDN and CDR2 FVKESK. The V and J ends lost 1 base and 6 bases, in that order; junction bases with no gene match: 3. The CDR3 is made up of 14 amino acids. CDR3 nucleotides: TGTGCCAGCAGCCAAGTTTCAGGGGGCAATGAGCAGTTCTTC. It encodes CASSQVSGGNEQFF.

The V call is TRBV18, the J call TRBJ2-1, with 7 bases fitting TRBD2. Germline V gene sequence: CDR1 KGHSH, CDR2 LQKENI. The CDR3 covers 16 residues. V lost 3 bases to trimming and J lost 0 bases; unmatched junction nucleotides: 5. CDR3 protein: CASSPGGLISYNEQFF. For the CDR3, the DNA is TGTGCCAGCTCACCGGGGGGGTTAATCTCCTACAATGAGCAGTTCTTC. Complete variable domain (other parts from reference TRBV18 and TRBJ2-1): NAGVMQNPRHLVRRRGQEARLRCSPMKGHSHVYWYRQLPEEGLKFMVYLQKENIIDESGMPKERFSAEFPKEGPSILRIQQVVRGDSAAYFCASSPGGLISYNEQFFGPGTRLTVL.

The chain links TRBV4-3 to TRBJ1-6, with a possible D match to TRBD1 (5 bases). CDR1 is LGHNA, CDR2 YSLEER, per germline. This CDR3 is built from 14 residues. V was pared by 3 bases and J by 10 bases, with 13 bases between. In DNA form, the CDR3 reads TGCGCCAGCAGCCAGACCGACGGGGGATCACCCCTCCACTTT. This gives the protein CASSQTDGGSPLHF.

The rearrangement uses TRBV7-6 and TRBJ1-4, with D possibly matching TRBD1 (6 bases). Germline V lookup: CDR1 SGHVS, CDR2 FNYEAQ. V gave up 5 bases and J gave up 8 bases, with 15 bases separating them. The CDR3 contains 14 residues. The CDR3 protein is CASSRGRGKEKLFF. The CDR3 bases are TGTGCCAGCAGCCGGGGCAGGGGAAAGGAAAAACTGTTTTTT.

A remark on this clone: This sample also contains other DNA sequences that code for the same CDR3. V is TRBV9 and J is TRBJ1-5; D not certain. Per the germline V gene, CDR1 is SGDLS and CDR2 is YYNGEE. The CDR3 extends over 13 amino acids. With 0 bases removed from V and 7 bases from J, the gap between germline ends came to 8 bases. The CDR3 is CASSVDGEQPQHF. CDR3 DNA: TGTGCCAGCAGCGTAGACGGGGAACAGCCCCAGCATTTT.

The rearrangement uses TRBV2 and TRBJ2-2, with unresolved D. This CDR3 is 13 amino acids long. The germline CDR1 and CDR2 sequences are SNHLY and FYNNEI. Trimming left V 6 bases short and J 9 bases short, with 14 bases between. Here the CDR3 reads CASRFTENRELFF. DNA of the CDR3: TGTGCCAGCAGATTCACTGAGAACCGGGAGCTGTTTTTT.

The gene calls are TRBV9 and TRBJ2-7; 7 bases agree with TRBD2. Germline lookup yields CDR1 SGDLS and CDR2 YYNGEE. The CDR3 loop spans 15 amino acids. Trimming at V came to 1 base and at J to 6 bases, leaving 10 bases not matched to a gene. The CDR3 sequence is CASSVMERGVSEQYF. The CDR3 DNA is TGTGCCAGCAGCGTAATGGAGCGGGGCGTAAGCGAGCAGTACTTC.

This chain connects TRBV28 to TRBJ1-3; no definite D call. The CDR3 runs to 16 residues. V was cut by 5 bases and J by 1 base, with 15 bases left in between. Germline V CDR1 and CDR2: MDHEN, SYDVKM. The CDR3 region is CASSPPGEGSGNTIYF. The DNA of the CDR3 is TGTGCCAGCAGTCCCCCCGGGGAGGGATCTGGAAACACCATATATTTT. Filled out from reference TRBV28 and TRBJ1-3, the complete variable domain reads DVKVTQSSRYLVKRTGEKVFLECVQDMDHENMFWYRQDPGLGLRLIYFSYDVKMKEKGDIPEGYSVSREKKERFSLILESASTNQTSMYLCASSPPGEGSGNTIYFGEGSWLTVV.

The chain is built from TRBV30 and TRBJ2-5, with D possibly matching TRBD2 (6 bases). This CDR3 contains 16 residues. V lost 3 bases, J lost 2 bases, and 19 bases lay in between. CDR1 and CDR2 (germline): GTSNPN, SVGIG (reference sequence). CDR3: CAWREHSGLLQETQYF. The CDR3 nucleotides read TGTGCCTGGAGGGAACACTCGGGACTTTTACAAGAGACCCAGTACTTC.

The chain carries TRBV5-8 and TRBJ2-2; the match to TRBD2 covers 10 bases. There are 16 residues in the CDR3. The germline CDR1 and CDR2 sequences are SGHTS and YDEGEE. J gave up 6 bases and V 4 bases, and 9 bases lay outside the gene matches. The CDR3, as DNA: TGTGCCAGCAGCGGATCCTTAAGCGGGAGGGCCGGGGAGCTGTTTTTT. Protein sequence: CASSGSLSGRAGELFF.

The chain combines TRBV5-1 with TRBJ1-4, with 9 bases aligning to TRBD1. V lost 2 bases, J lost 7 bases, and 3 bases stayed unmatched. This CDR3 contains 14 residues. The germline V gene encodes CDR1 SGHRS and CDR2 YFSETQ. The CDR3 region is CASSFGTGFEKLFF. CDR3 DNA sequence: TGCGCCAGCAGCTTCGGGACAGGGTTTGAAAAACTGTTTTTT.

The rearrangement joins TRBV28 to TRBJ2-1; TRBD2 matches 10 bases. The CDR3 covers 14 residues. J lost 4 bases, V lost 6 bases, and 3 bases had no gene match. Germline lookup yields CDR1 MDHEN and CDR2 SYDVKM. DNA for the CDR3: TGTGCCAGCAGAAAGCGGGGGGGTTACAATGAGCAGTTCTTC. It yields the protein CASRKRGGYNEQFF.

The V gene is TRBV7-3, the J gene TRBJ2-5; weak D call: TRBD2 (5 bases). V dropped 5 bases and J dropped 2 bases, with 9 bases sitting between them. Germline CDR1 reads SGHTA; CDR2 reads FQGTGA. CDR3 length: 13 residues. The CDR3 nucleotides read TGTGCCAGCAGCCCAGGACTGCAAGAGACCCAGTACTTC. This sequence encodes CASSPGLQETQYF.

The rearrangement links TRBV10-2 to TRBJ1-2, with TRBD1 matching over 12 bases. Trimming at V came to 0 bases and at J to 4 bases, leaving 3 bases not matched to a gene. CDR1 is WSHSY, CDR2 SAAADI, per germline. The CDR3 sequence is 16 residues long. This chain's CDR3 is CASSESGTGGVYGYTF. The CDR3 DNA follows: TGCGCCAGCAGTGAGTCGGGGACAGGGGGCGTCTATGGCTACACCTTC.

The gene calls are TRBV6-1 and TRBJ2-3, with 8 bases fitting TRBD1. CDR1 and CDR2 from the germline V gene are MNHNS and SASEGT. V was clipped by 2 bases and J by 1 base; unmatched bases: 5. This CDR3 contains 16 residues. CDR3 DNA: TGTGCCAGCAGTGAAACCCCGGGACAGGGCACAGATACGCAGTATTTT. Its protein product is CASSETPGQGTDTQYF.

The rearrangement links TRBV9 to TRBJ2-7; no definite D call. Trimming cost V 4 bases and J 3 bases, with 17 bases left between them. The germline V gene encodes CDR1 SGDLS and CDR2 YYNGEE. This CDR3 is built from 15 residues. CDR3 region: CASSLNPAGFYEQYF. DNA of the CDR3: TGTGCCAGCAGCCTAAACCCCGCAGGATTCTACGAGCAGTACTTC.

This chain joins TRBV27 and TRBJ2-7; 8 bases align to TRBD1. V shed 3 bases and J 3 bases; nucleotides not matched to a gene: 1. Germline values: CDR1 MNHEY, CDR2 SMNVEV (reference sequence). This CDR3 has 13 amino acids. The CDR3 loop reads CASSLTGDYEQYF. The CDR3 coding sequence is TGTGCCAGCAGTTTGACAGGGGACTACGAGCAGTACTTC.